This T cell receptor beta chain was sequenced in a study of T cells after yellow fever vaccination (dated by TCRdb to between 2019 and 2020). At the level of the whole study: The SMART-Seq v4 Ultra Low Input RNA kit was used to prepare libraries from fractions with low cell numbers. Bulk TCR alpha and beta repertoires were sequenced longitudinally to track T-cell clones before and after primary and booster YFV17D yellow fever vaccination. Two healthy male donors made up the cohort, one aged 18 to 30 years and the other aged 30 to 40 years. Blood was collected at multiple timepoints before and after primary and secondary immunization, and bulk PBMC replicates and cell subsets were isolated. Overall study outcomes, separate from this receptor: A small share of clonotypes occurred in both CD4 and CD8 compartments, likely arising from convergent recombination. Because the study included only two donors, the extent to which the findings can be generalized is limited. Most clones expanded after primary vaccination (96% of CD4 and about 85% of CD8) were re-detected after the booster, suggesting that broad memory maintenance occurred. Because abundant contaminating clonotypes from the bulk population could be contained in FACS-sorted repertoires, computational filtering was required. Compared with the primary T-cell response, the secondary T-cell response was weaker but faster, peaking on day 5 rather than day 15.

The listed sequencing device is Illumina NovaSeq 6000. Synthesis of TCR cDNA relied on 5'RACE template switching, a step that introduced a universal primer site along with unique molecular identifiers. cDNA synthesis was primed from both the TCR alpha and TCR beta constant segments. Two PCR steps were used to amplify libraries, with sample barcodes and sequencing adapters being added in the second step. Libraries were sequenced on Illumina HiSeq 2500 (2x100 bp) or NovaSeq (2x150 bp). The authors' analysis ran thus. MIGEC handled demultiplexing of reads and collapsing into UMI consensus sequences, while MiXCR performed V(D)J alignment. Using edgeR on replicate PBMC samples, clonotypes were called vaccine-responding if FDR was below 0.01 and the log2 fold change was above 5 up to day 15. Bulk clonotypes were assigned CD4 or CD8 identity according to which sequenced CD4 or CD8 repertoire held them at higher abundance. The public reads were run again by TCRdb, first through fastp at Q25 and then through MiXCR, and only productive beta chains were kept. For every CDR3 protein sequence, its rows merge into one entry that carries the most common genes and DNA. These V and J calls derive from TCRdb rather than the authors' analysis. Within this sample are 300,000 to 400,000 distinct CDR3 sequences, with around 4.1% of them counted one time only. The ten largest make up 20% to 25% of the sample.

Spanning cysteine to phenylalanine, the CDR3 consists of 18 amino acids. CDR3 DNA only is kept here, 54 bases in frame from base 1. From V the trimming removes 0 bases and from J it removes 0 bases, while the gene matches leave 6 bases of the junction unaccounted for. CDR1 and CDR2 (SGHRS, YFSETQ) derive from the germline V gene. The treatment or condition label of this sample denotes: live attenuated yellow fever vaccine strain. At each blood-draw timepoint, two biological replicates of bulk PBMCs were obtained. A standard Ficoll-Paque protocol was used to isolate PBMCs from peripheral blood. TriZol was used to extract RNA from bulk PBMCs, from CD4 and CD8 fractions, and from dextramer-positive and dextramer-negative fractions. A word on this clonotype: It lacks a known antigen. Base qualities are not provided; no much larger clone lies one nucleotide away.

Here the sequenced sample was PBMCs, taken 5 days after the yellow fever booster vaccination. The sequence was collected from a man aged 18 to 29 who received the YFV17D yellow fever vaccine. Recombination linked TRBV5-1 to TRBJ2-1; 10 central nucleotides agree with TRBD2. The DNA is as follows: TGCGCCAGCAGCTTGGAAGCTAGCGGGGGCCACTCCTACAATGAGCAGTTCTTC. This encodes CASSLEASGGHSYNEQFF.